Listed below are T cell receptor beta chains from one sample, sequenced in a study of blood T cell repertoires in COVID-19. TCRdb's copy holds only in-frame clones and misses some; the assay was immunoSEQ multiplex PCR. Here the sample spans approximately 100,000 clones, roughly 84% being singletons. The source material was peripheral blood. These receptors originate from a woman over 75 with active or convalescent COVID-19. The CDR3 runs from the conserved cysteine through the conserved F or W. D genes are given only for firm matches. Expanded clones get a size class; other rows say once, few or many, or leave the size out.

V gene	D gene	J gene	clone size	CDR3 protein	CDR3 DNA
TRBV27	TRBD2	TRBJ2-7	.	CASSLSGLAGGPATHEQYF	TGTGCCAGCAGTTTATCGGGACTAGCGGGAGGGCCCGCAACTCACGAGCAGTACTTC
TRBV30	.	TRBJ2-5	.	CAWSAGEGRLGTQYF	TGTGCCTGGAGTGCGGGGGAAGGGAGGCTGGGGACCCAGTACTTC
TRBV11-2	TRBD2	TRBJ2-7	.	CASSFNFGTSGYEQYF	TGTGCCAGCAGCTTCAACTTTGGGACTAGCGGTTACGAGCAGTACTTC
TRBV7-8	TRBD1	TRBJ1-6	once	CASSFLRQGSSPLHF	TGTGCCAGCAGCTTCCTTAGACAGGGGAGTTCACCCCTCCACTTT
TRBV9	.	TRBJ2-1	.	CASSVGPSGYYNEQFF	TGTGCCAGCAGCGTAGGGCCCAGCGGGTATTACAATGAGCAGTTCTTC
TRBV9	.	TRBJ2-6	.	CASSVDTGSSGANVLTF	TGTGCCAGCAGCGTAGACACGGGAAGCTCTGGGGCCAACGTCCTGACTTTC
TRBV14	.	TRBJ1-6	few	CASSQGFLTHPSGSYNSPLHF	TGTGCCAGCAGCCAAGGGTTTTTAACACATCCCTCGGGTTCCTATAATTCACCCCTCCACTTT
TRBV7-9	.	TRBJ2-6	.	CASSLTSSILPGANVLTF	TGTGCCAGCAGCTTAACTAGCTCTATTTTACCTGGGGCCAACGTCCTGACTTTC
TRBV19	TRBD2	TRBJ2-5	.	CASSIVGGGSETQYF	TGTGCCAGTAGTATAGTGGGGGGGGGATCAGAGACCCAGTACTTC
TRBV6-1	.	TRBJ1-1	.	CASSEALWRLNTEAFF	TGTGCCAGCAGTGAAGCGCTCTGGCGGTTAAACACTGAAGCTTTCTTT
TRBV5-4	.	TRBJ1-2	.	CASSLAPGRTSYGYTF	TGTGCCAGCAGCCTAGCTCCTGGACGGACCTCCTATGGCTACACCTTC
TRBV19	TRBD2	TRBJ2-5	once	CASSIGVTSGTKETQYF	TGTGCCAGTAGTATAGGCGTAACTAGCGGAACTAAAGAGACCCAGTACTTC
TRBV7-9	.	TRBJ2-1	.	CASSLSVSYNEQFF	TGTGCCAGCAGCTTATCGGTTAGCTACAATGAGCAGTTCTTC
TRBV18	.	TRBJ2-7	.	CASSGLRSKSYEQYF	TGTGCCAGCTCAGGGCTCCGCTCTAAGTCCTACGAGCAGTACTTC
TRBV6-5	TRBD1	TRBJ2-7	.	CASSPRTGAYEQYF	TGTGCCAGCAGTCCTAGGACAGGGGCCTACGAGCAGTACTTC
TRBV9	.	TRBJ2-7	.	CASSVGSFMAYEQYF	TGTGCCAGCAGCGTAGGCAGTTTTATGGCCTACGAGCAGTACTTC
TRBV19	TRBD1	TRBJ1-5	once	CASSDRVQPQHF	TGTGCCAGTTCGGACAGGGTTCAGCCCCAGCATTTT
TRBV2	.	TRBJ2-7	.	CASALYGSTYEQYF	TGTGCCAGCGCTCTGTACGGGTCGACCTACGAGCAGTACTTC
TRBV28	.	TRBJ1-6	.	CASSPPYSYNSPLHF	TGTGCCAGCAGTCCTCCGTACTCCTATAATTCACCCCTCCACTTT
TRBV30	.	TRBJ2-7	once	CAWSVQRTKYF	TGTGCCTGGAGTGTTCAGCGGACTAAGTACTTC
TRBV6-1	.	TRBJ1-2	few	CASREDTGNYGYTF	TGTGCCAGCAGGGAAGACACAGGGAACTATGGCTACACCTTC
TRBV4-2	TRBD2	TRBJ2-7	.	CASSQDGLAVYEQYF	TGTGCCAGCAGCCAAGATGGACTAGCGGTGTACGAGCAGTACTTC
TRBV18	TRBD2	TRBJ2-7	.	CASSYREGFGDEQYF	TGTGCCAGCTCATACCGGGAGGGGTTCGGGGACGAGCAGTACTTC
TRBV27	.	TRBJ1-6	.	CASSFRSPSPLHF	TGTGCCAGCAGTTTTAGGAGCCCATCACCCCTCCACTTT
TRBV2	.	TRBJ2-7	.	CASSEALGKVYEQYF	TGTGCCAGCAGTGAAGCCCTAGGTAAGGTCTACGAGCAGTACTTC
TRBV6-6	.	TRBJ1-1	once	CASSYGGQTRNTEAFF	TGTGCCAGCAGTTACGGAGGACAGACAAGGAACACTGAAGCTTTCTTT
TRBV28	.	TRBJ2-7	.	CASSSLSTSFHYEQYF	TGTGCCAGCTCCAGTTTGAGCACTAGTTTTCACTACGAGCAGTACTTC
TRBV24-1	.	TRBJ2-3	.	CATSGKDTQYF	TGTGCCACCAGTGGTAAAGATACGCAGTATTTT
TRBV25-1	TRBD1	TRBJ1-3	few	CASSETGAGGNTIYF	TGTGCCAGCAGTGAAACAGGGGCTGGAGGAAACACCATATATTTT
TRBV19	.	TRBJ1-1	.	CASSQTGENAEAFF	TGTGCCAGTAGCCAGACAGGAGAGAACGCTGAAGCTTTCTTT
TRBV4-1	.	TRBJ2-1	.	CASSQATGFSYNEQFF	TGCGCCAGCAGCCAAGCGACGGGATTCTCCTACAATGAGCAGTTCTTC
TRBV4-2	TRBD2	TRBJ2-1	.	CASSQVPSGGSNEQFF	TGTGCCAGCAGCCAAGTCCCTAGCGGGGGGAGCAATGAGCAGTTCTTC
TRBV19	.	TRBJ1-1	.	CASSSRVRNEAFF	TGTGCCAGTAGTAGCCGGGTACGGAATGAAGCTTTCTTT
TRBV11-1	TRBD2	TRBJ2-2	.	CASSLRGRGNTGELFF	TGTGCCAGCAGCTTACGTGGGAGGGGGAACACCGGGGAGCTGTTTTTT